The 24 T cell receptor beta chains below all came from one sample that was sequenced in a study of blood T cells in healthy people across ages. Combining a sample-barcoded 5' primer with a J-beta primer mix, a second PCR ran for 7 to 11 cycles. Each CDR3 protein is one row after TCRdb ran MiXCR on the 5' RACE reads. Of more than 700,000 distinct CDR3 sequences listed, roughly 50% were seen once; the top ten hold approximately 40%. Sequenced material: blood. The receptors originated from a man at least 80 years old in good health.

The gene calls are TRBV2 and TRBJ1-1; D might be TRBD1 (5 bases). Trimming cost V 4 bases and J 1 base, with 10 bases left between them. In germline, CDR1 is SNHLY, CDR2 FYNNEI. The CDR3 has 14 residues. CDR3 sequence: CASSVAGPNTEAFF. The CDR3 bases are TGTGCCAGCAGTGTTGCAGGGCCGAACACTGAAGCTTTCTTT.

The J gene is TRBJ2-7, the V gene TRBV6-2 or TRBV6-3; D assignment may be TRBD1 or TRBD2 (7 bases each). Trimming pared 7 bases from V and 2 bases from J, leaving 15 bases between. Per germline, CDR1 MNHEY and CDR2 SVGEGT. The length of the CDR3 is 14 residues. Here the CDR3 reads CASNKQGTTYEQYF. The CDR3 coding sequence is TGTGCCAGCAACAAACAGGGGACTACCTACGAGCAGTACTTC.

The V and J genes are TRBV5-1 and TRBJ2-1, with 8 positions matching TRBD1. CDR3 length equals 15 residues. Germline assignment: CDR1 SGHRS and CDR2 YFSETQ. V lost 1 base, J lost 5 bases, and 5 bases stayed unmatched. The CDR3 nucleotides are TGCGCCAGCAGCTTGACAGGGGGGAATCACAATGAGCAGTTCTTC. Protein sequence: CASSLTGGNHNEQFF.

The J gene is TRBJ2-1, the V gene TRBV11-2, with TRBD2 identical over 10 bases. Germline V gene data show CDR1 as SGHAT and CDR2 as FQNNGV. With 1 base clipped from V and 4 bases from J, the junction kept 4 bases outside the gene matches. This CDR3 is built from 16 residues. CDR3 residues: CASSLASSGGYNEQFF. The CDR3 DNA reads as TGTGCCAGCAGCTTAGCTTCTAGCGGGGGATACAATGAGCAGTTCTTC.

The chain employs TRBV6-6 and TRBJ2-3; D is ambiguous. The V end was cut by 8 bases, the J end by 0 bases, with 18 bases between. The CDR3 runs to 16 residues. Germline CDR1 and CDR2: MNHNY and SVGAGI (reference sequence). The CDR3 here is CASYWIGTDSTDTQYF. Here the CDR3 DNA reads TGTGCCAGCTACTGGATCGGAACGGATAGCACAGATACGCAGTATTTT.

This clonotype has more than one count but fewer than ten. This rearrangement joins TRBV7-9 to TRBJ2-7, with D possibly being TRBD1 (6 bases). This CDR3 is built from 13 residues. Per germline, CDR1 SEHNR and CDR2 FQNEAQ (reference sequence). V gave up 5 bases and J gave up 7 bases, with 15 bases separating them. CDR3 coding DNA: TGTGCCAGCAGCCCCGGGACACCGTGGGAGCAGTACTTC. It specifies CASSPGTPWEQYF.

This chain uses TRBV5-1 with TRBJ2-5; TRBD1 matches 7 bases. CDR1 and CDR2 from the germline V gene are SGHRS and YFSETQ. After removal of 4 bases from V and 5 bases from J, the junction contained 11 bases not matched to a gene. There are 15 residues in the CDR3. The CDR3 DNA is TGCGCCAGCAGCCGACAGACAGGGACCAGCGAGACCCAGTACTTC. Amino acid sequence: CASSRQTGTSETQYF.

This chain connects TRBV5-1 to TRBJ2-2; 9 nucleotides line up with TRBD2. Germline V gene sequence: CDR1 SGHRS, CDR2 YFSETQ. V shed 9 bases, J shed 0 bases, and the junction held 9 bases outside the gene matches. The CDR3 totals 16 residues. The CDR3 DNA follows: TGCGCCACCACCGATGGACTAGCGCCGAACACCGGGGAGCTGTTTTTT. This translates into CATTDGLAPNTGELFF. The variable domain in full, completed from reference TRBV5-1 and TRBJ2-2, reads KAGVTQTPRYLIKTRGQQVTLSCSPISGHRSVSWYQQTPGQGLQFLFEYFSETQRNKGNFPGRFSGRQFSNSRSEMNVSTLELGDSALYLCATTDGLAPNTGELFFGEGSRLTVL.

The V gene is TRBV2, the J gene TRBJ2-5; D is unresolved. Judging by the DNA end, TRBJ2-7 fits better; the J call may be wrong. Germline loops: CDR1 SNHLY, CDR2 FYNNEI. The CDR3 contains 15 residues. The CDR3 bases are TGTGCCAGCAGTCTAAGCCCCACCGACCCATACGAGCAGTACTTC. Its translation is CASSLSPTDPYEQYF.

This clonotype was recorded many times. The chain combines TRBV10-3 with TRBJ2-5; TRBD1 matches 7 bases. CDR3 length: 15 amino acids. CDR1 and CDR2 (germline): ENHRY, SYGVKD. Trimming removed 1 base from V and 3 bases from J; junction bases left unmatched: 5. In DNA form, the CDR3 reads TGTGCCATCAGTGAGTTACCCGGGACAGAAGAGACCCAGTACTTC. Encoded protein: CAISELPGTEETQYF.

The genes are TRBV7-8 and TRBJ1-4; 8 bases are shared with TRBD1. The CDR3 length is 14 residues. Germline loops: CDR1 SGHVS, CDR2 FQNEAQ. Trimming took 5 bases from V and 7 from J; bases not matched to a gene: 6. CDR3 bases: TGTGCCAGCAGCAACCGGGACAGGACTGAAAAACTGTTTTTT. It encodes CASSNRDRTEKLFF.

The chain uses TRBV27 and TRBJ2-6; D gene ambiguous. V shed 8 bases and J shed 3 bases, with 8 bases lying between them. The germline V gene encodes CDR1 MNHEY and CDR2 SMNVEV (reference sequence). The CDR3 has 13 amino acids. The CDR3 sequence is CASRPVGANVLTF. CDR3 nucleotide sequence: TGTGCCAGCCGCCCGGTTGGGGCCAACGTCCTGACTTTC.

The chain recombines TRBV6-5 with TRBJ2-5, with 11 bases lining up with TRBD1. The junction had 3 bases not matched to a gene; V was cut back by 2 bases and J by 4 bases. The CDR3 is 15 residues long. Germline V gene data show CDR1 as MNHEY and CDR2 as SVGAGI. CDR3 coding DNA: TGTGCCAGCAGTTACCCTGGACAGGGGGCAGAGACCCAGTACTTC. Its translation is CASSYPGQGAETQYF.

The chain joins TRBV7-2 to TRBJ1-1; 10 bases are shared with TRBD1. The V segment lost 1 base and the J segment 4 bases; nucleotides outside the gene matches: 6. Germline CDR1 is SGHTA and CDR2 is FQGNSA. The CDR3 runs to 16 residues. The DNA for the CDR3 is TGTGCCAGCAGCTTAGGGACAGGGGGAGGTAGCACTGAAGCTTTCTTT. Protein sequence: CASSLGTGGGSTEAFF.

This clonotype turned up a few times. J is TRBJ2-1 and V is TRBV2, with 11 bases matching TRBD1. V was clipped by 6 bases and J by 6 bases; unmatched bases: 10. The CDR3 length is 16 residues. Germline V lookup: CDR1 SNHLY, CDR2 FYNNEI. The CDR3 loop reads CASSSPGTGGRNEQFF. CDR3 coding DNA: TGTGCCAGCAGCTCCCCAGGGACAGGGGGTCGCAATGAGCAGTTCTTC.

The chain couples TRBV5-1 to TRBJ2-6; D is ambiguous. Trimming stripped 0 bases from V and 0 bases from J, with 7 bases between. Germline CDR1 and CDR2: SGHRS and YFSETQ. The CDR3 consists of 16 residues. In DNA form, the CDR3 reads TGCGCCAGCAGCTTGGACGCGAGCTCTGGGGCCAACGTCCTGACTTTC. Encoded protein: CASSLDASSGANVLTF.

Note on this clonotype: A much larger clone differs from this one at a single base, so this may be a read error. The chain carries TRBV7-3 and TRBJ2-1; D gene uncertain. In germline, CDR1 is SGHTA, CDR2 FQGTGA. The CDR3 is 14 residues long. CDR3 sequence (DNA): TGTGCCAGCAGCTTAGGGTTGTCCTACAATGAGCAGTCCTTC. It translates to CASSLGLSYNEQSF.

This chain links TRBV2 with TRBJ2-1; the match to TRBD2 covers 7 bases. The length of the CDR3 is 14 residues. The V segment lost 6 bases and the J segment 0 bases; nucleotides outside the gene matches: 2. Germline values: CDR1 SNHLY, CDR2 FYNNEI. The CDR3 coding sequence is TGTGCCAGCAGGGAGCGGGGCTCCTACAATGAGCAGTTCTTC. This gives the protein CASRERGSYNEQFF.

This clonotype has just a few counts. The chain has TRBV27 and TRBJ2-1, with a possible D match to TRBD2 (6 bases). The CDR3 consists of 13 residues. Germline loops: CDR1 MNHEY, CDR2 SMNVEV (reference sequence). V lost 6 bases and J lost 9, with 15 bases in between. The CDR3 DNA follows: TGTGCCAGCAGCCCCATGCGGGACCGTGAGCAGTTCTTC. Residues: CASSPMRDREQFF.

The genes are TRBV3-1 and TRBJ2-5, with 12 bases matching TRBD2. The J call could be wrong; TRBJ2-7 is a better fit for the DNA end. This CDR3 has 15 residues. CDR1 is LGHDT and CDR2 is YNNKEL in the germline V gene (reference sequence). The CDR3 nucleotides are TGTGCCAGCAGCCCGCAACTAGCGGGAGGAAACGAGCAGTACTTC. This gives the protein CASSPQLAGGNEQYF.

Turning to this clonotype: An end of the junction differs from the germline gene, which may be a read error. This chain connects TRBV18 to TRBJ2-1, with 13 bases lining up with TRBD2. The germline V gene has CDR1 KGHSH and CDR2 LQKENI. This CDR3 has 15 residues. CDR3: CAGSPGLAGEQEQFF. CDR3 in DNA: TGTGCCGGCTCACCCGGACTAGCGGGAGAGCAAGAGCAGTTCTTC.

This clonotype appeared many times. CDR3 amino acids: CSASKGGNTEAFF. The CDR3 DNA is TGCAGTGCTTCGAAGGGGGGAAACACTGAAGCTTTCTTT. The chain is built from TRBV20-1 and TRBJ1-1, with D maybe TRBD1 (6 bases). The V end was cut by 5 bases, the J end by 2 bases, with 12 bases between. Germline V gene sequence: CDR1 DFQATT, CDR2 SNEGSKA (reference sequence). The CDR3 totals 13 residues.

The genes are TRBV24-1 and TRBJ1-2, with unresolved D. In germline, CDR1 is KGHDR, CDR2 SFDVKD. V was cut by 3 bases and J by 8 bases, with 9 bases left in between. This CDR3 comprises 12 residues. CDR3 sequence (DNA): TGTGCCACCAGTGATCTCGGATCGGGCTACACCTTC. Its protein is CATSDLGSGYTF.

V and J are TRBV6-5 and TRBJ1-1; D might be TRBD1 (5 bases). V was clipped by 6 bases and J by 6 bases, with 11 bases between them. The CDR3 is 12 residues long. Germline CDR1 MNHEY, CDR2 SVGAGI. CDR3 sequence (DNA): TGTGCCAGCAGAAACCCAGGGTCTGAAGCTTTCTTT. Protein sequence: CASRNPGSEAFF.